This T cell receptor (beta chain) was sequenced for a study of CD4 T cells in relation to SARS-CoV-2 and coronaviruses. Remarks on this clone: The antigen is undetermined.

This CDR3 has 12 residues. The V and J ends lost 0 bases and 5 bases respectively, with 6 bases between them. The V gene's germline CDR1 is SGHRS and CDR2 YFSETQ. Produced via immunoSEQ multiplex PCR; TCRdb's table is partial and in-frame only. Among about 30,000 clones listed, approximately 79% were seen once. Unexposed donor CD4+ T cells date from about 2010-2018, before the COVID-19 pandemic. The cells were cultured for over eight days before CD4+ T cells were isolated. This TCR was recovered from a human donor in good health. The chain joins TRBV5-1 to TRBJ2-7, with D uncertain. What was sequenced was CD4+ T cells from PBMCs, cultured in vitro. The CDR3 is CASSLEGHEQYF. In nucleotides, the CDR3 is TGCGCCAGCAGCTTGGAAGGTCACGAGCAGTACTTC.